Reported below is one T cell receptor beta chain. Its antigen remains unknown. This PCR relied on a set of 60 Vbeta primers and 13 Jbeta primers. Profiled with immunoSEQ multiplex PCR; TCRdb holds only in-frame clones, not every one. The sample records nearly 65,000 clones, roughly two thirds being singletons. This specimen belongs to a study of cytomegalovirus exposure and HLA in healthy donors. Findings of the study overall: Versus the roughly 700-donor mean, an Asian-associated ancestry cluster reportedly showed fewer N-insertions in a later analysis.

The clonotype comes from a man aged 45-60 years in good health and CMV-seronegative. Sequenced material: PBMCs.

The CDR3 nucleotides are TGTGCCAGCAGCTCCCCGGGACAGGGTAGGAATGGCTACACCTTC. Its translation is CASSSPGQGRNGYTF. The rearrangement uses TRBV5-5 and TRBJ1-2, with 9 nucleotides matching TRBD1. The CDR3 spans 15 residues. The germline gives CDR1 SGHKS, CDR2 YYEKEE (reference sequence). V was pared by 3 bases and J by 6 bases, with 9 bases of the junction left unmatched.